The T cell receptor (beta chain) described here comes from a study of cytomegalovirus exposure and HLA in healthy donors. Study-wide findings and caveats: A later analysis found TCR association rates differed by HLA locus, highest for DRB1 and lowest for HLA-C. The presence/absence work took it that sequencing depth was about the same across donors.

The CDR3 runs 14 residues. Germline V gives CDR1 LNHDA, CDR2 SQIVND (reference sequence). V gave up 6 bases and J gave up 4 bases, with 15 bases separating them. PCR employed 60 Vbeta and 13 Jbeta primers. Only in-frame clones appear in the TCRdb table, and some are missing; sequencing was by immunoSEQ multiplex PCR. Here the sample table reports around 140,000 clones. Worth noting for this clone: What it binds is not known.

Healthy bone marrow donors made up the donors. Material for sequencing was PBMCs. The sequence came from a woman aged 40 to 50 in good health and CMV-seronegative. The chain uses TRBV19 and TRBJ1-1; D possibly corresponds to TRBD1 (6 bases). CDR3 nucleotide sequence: TGTGCCAGTAGCCCAGGGGCTTATGGCACTGAAGCTTTCTTT. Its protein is CASSPGAYGTEAFF.